The clone carrying this T cell receptor (beta chain) was observed many times. Its specificity is unknown. The CDR3 is 18 amino acids. Trimming cost V 3 bases and J 5 bases; bases outside gene matches: 15. The germline CDR1 and CDR2 sequences are SNHLY and FYNNEI. The data were obtained in a study of human T cells and chemical hapten exposure. Whole-study results and caveats: Counts of expanded TCRs at PT1 were positively correlated with patch test score.

Time point here: patch test 2, 6 weeks after DPC sensitization. Treatment of the sample: therapeutic diphenylcyclopropenone sensitization with weekly scalp DPC. A single record per CDR3 protein comes from TCRdb applying MiXCR to the RACE reads. The data show 65,000 to 95,000 distinct CDR3 sequences, 6.5% to 8% seen once. The chain carries TRBV2 and TRBJ2-5; 10 positions agree with TRBD2. The source is a woman in her thirties with alopecia areata. Some clones in this sample may be carry-over from other donors' samples. Sequenced material: whole blood, taken in connection with sensitization to the hapten diphenylcyclopropenone (DPC). CDR3 DNA: TGTGCCAGCAGTGAGGTCCTAGCGGGGGCGGGAGCGAGTGAGACCCAGTACTTC. This translates into CASSEVLAGAGASETQYF.